This T cell receptor (beta chain) is drawn from a study of regulatory T cells in long-lasting Graves disease. From germline, CDR1 is MNHEY and CDR2 SMNVEV (reference sequence). The CDR3 length is 15 residues. The V gene lost 3 bases and the J gene lost 5 bases, with 13 bases spanning the gap. To make TCR beta libraries, researchers used iRepertoire HTBI primers and Arm-PCR of CDR3 regions. One entry per CDR3 protein, called by TCRdb with MiXCR from the multiplex PCR reads. Among over 500,000 distinct CDR3 sequences, about 15% were seen once, and the ten largest hold 15% to 20%. Stated time point: newly diagnosed GD, antithyroid drugs for less than 3 months. Isolated PBMC RNA provided the starting material for the TCR library. The same sample was also used in a study of T cells in Graves' hyperthyroidism and ophthalmopathy. That source notes: Primed by the HTBI set, a first-round RT-PCR was run on the TCR CDR3.

The chain recombines TRBV27 with TRBJ1-4; D may be TRBD1 (5 bases). The TCR sequence derives from a woman younger than 45 with Graves disease. Material: peripheral blood mononuclear cells (PBMCs), obtained at new diagnosis, from a patient treated with antithyroid drugs. The CDR3 DNA reads as TGTGCCAGCAGTTTGCGGGACGGATACAATGAAAAACTGTTTTTT. It codes for CASSLRDGYNEKLFF.